The rows below give T cell receptor beta chains drawn from one sample of a study of blood T cell repertoires in COVID-19. Some clones are missing from TCRdb's copy, which holds only in-frame ones; the method was immunoSEQ multiplex PCR. This table has approximately 350,000 clones, 75% to 90% appearing once. The specimen was peripheral blood. The receptors stem from a woman between 50 and 59 years old with COVID-19, enrolled during active disease. The CDR3 runs from the conserved cysteine through the conserved F or W. The order of the fields is D gene, V gene, clone size, J gene, CDR3 DNA, CDR3 protein. D genes are given only for firm matches. Rows may omit the clone size; those that give it use once, few, many or a size class.

d_call: .
v_call: TRBV27
clone_size: .
j_call: TRBJ2-3
cdr3_nt: TGTGCCAGCAGCCACCCAACATCAACAGATACGCAGTATTTT
cdr3_aa: CASSHPTSTDTQYF

d_call: TRBD1
v_call: TRBV18
clone_size: .
j_call: TRBJ2-7
cdr3_nt: TGTGCCAGCTCACGGCAAGGGACCGGGACAGGGGCCTCCTACGAGCAGTACTTC
cdr3_aa: CASSRQGTGTGASYEQYF

d_call: .
v_call: TRBV5-6
clone_size: .
j_call: TRBJ2-4
cdr3_nt: TGTGCCAGCAGCTTGGACATGTTAGCCAAAAACATTCAGTACTTC
cdr3_aa: CASSLDMLAKNIQYF

d_call: TRBD2
v_call: TRBV7-9
clone_size: .
j_call: TRBJ2-1
cdr3_nt: TGTGCCAGCAGCCCCCGACTAGCGGGAGTGTCCAATGAGCAGTTCTTC
cdr3_aa: CASSPRLAGVSNEQFF

d_call: TRBD2
v_call: TRBV11-3
clone_size: .
j_call: TRBJ2-5
cdr3_nt: TGTGCCAGCAGCTTGGGACTAGCGGGAAAAGAGACCCAGTACTTC
cdr3_aa: CASSLGLAGKETQYF

d_call: TRBD2
v_call: TRBV10-3
clone_size: .
j_call: TRBJ2-7
cdr3_nt: TGTGCCACCTCCGGGGCGGGAGGTTCCTACGAGCAGTACTTC
cdr3_aa: CATSGAGGSYEQYF

d_call: TRBD1
v_call: TRBV30
clone_size: once
j_call: TRBJ1-5
cdr3_nt: TGTGCCTGGAGTAGGACAGGAACAAATCAGCCCCAGCATTTT
cdr3_aa: CAWSRTGTNQPQHF

d_call: .
v_call: TRBV19
clone_size: .
j_call: TRBJ2-5
cdr3_nt: TGTGCCAGTAGTATAGTAAAGGGGGGGGAGACCCAGTACTTC
cdr3_aa: CASSIVKGGETQYF

d_call: .
v_call: TRBV15
clone_size: .
j_call: TRBJ2-1
cdr3_nt: TGTGCCACCAGCAGAGAAGGTGGGAGAGATGAGCAGTTCTTC
cdr3_aa: CATSREGGRDEQFF

d_call: .
v_call: TRBV18
clone_size: .
j_call: TRBJ1-1
cdr3_nt: TGTGCCAGCTCACCACGAGACATGAACGCTGAAGCTTTCTTT
cdr3_aa: CASSPRDMNAEAFF